These 4 T cell receptor beta chains originate from one sample sequenced in a study of T cells in Graves' hyperthyroidism and ophthalmopathy. It was RNA transcripts that yielded the amplified TCR beta CDR3 regions. First-round RT-PCR with HTBI primers amplified the TCR CDR3 region. TCRdb reanalysed the multiplex PCR reads using MiXCR and keeps one entry per CDR3 protein. The sample includes about 590,000 distinct CDR3 sequences, more than 15% of them seen just once. The specimen was blood. The source of these receptors is a woman under 40 with Graves' hyperthyroidism.

V gene TRBV20-1 combines with J gene TRBJ2-7, with D uncertain. Germline CDR1 and CDR2: DFQATT and SNEGSKA (reference sequence). The germline V and J ends were trimmed by 1 base and 3 bases, with 19 bases remaining between them. This CDR3 has 16 residues. DNA for the CDR3: TGCAGTGCTAGAGGGGGAATAGGGCTAGAGGACTACGAGCAGTACTTC. Translation gives CSARGGIGLEDYEQYF.

This clonotype has a count of ten or more. CDR3 in DNA: TGTGCCAGCAGCGACAGCCGGGTCACAGCCTACGAGCAGTACTTC. This codes for CASSDSRVTAYEQYF. The rearrangement joins TRBV7-2 to TRBJ2-7, with D possibly being TRBD1 (5 bases). The CDR3 is 15 amino acids. Looked up from germline, CDR1 is SGHTA and CDR2 is FQGNSA. Trimming cost V 5 bases and J 2 bases, with 16 bases left between them. Combining the CDR3 with reference TRBV7-2 and TRBJ2-7 gives the whole variable domain GAGVSQSPSNKVTEKGKDVELRCDPISGHTALYWYRQSLGQGLEFLIYFQGNSAPDKSGLPSDRFSAERTGGSVSTLTIQRTQQEDSAVYLCASSDSRVTAYEQYFGPGTRLTVT.

This chain joins TRBV28 and TRBJ2-5; tentatively, D is TRBD1 (6 bases). The CDR3 runs 15 residues. Trimming pared 6 bases from V and 0 bases from J, leaving 14 bases between. Germline CDR1 and CDR2: MDHEN and SYDVKM. The CDR3 here is CASSLRGWYQETQYF. CDR3 coding DNA: TGTGCCAGCAGCCTGAGGGGGTGGTACCAAGAGACCCAGTACTTC.

This clonotype came up many times. The chain carries TRBV6-2 or TRBV6-3 and TRBJ2-7; D is tentatively TRBD1 or TRBD2 (5 bases each). The CDR3 totals 16 residues. Germline CDR1 MNHEY, CDR2 SVGEGT. V was cut by 0 bases and J by 0 bases, with 12 bases left in between. Written as DNA, the CDR3 is TGTGCCAGCAGTTACTCAACCGGGACCGTCTCCTACGAGCAGTACTTC. Amino acids: CASSYSTGTVSYEQYF.